This T cell receptor (beta chain) was sequenced in a study of blood T cells in healthy people across ages. Regarding this clonotype: Its target is unknown.

Each sample provided at least 6 micrograms of extracted total RNA. Alongside a J-beta primer mix, a sample-barcoded 5' primer served in a second PCR lasting about 7 to 11 cycles. Each cDNA molecule was tagged by a template-switch adaptor that had 12 random nucleotides. Each single sample gave us at least 2.5 million CDR3-containing paired-end reads. TCRdb processed the 5' RACE reads anew with MiXCR; each CDR3 protein has one entry. This sample yields 1.5 million to 2 million distinct CDR3 sequences, of which just under 50% are seen a single time; approximately 2.1% belongs to the top ten. Germline assignment: CDR1 MNHEY and CDR2 SVGEGT. The ends lost 6 bases at V and 9 bases at J; junction bases unmatched: 11. The CDR3 is 16 residues long. Findings and caveats of the study: Higher naive T cell percentage went strongly together with higher TCR beta diversity.

The sequencing input was blood. This clonotype originated in a woman between 35 and 50 years old in good health. This chain joins TRBV6-2 or TRBV6-3 and TRBJ2-1, with TRBD2 matching over 13 bases. The CDR3 here is CASRPPTSGGAGEQFF. DNA of the CDR3: TGTGCCAGCAGGCCACCCACTAGCGGGGGGGCCGGTGAGCAGTTCTTC.